This record covers a single T cell receptor (beta chain). Germline CDR1 is DFQATT and CDR2 is SNEGSKA (reference sequence). With 3 bases removed from V and 2 bases from J, the gap between germline ends came to 15 bases. CDR3 length equals 15 residues. These data are taken from a study of blood T cell repertoires in COVID-19. The repertoire was sequenced with immunoSEQ multiplex PCR; TCRdb's copy has only in-frame clones and lacks some. The data hold fewer than 350,000 clones, with roughly 85% observed a single time. Each participant's cohort was designated according to participant-reported clinical history. Among Cohort 3 donors, those recovered had two negative PCRs, clearance, or symptom resolution.

Specimen: PBMCs or T cells enriched from blood (not recorded which). The rearrangement uses TRBV20-1 and TRBJ2-3, with D perhaps matching TRBD1 (6 bases). The clonotype originates from a woman between 45 and 60 years old who had recovered from COVID-19. The DNA for the CDR3 is TGCAGTGCTAGTTTCCAGGGGATGGTCACAGATACGCAGTATTTT. Its translation: CSASFQGMVTDTQYF.